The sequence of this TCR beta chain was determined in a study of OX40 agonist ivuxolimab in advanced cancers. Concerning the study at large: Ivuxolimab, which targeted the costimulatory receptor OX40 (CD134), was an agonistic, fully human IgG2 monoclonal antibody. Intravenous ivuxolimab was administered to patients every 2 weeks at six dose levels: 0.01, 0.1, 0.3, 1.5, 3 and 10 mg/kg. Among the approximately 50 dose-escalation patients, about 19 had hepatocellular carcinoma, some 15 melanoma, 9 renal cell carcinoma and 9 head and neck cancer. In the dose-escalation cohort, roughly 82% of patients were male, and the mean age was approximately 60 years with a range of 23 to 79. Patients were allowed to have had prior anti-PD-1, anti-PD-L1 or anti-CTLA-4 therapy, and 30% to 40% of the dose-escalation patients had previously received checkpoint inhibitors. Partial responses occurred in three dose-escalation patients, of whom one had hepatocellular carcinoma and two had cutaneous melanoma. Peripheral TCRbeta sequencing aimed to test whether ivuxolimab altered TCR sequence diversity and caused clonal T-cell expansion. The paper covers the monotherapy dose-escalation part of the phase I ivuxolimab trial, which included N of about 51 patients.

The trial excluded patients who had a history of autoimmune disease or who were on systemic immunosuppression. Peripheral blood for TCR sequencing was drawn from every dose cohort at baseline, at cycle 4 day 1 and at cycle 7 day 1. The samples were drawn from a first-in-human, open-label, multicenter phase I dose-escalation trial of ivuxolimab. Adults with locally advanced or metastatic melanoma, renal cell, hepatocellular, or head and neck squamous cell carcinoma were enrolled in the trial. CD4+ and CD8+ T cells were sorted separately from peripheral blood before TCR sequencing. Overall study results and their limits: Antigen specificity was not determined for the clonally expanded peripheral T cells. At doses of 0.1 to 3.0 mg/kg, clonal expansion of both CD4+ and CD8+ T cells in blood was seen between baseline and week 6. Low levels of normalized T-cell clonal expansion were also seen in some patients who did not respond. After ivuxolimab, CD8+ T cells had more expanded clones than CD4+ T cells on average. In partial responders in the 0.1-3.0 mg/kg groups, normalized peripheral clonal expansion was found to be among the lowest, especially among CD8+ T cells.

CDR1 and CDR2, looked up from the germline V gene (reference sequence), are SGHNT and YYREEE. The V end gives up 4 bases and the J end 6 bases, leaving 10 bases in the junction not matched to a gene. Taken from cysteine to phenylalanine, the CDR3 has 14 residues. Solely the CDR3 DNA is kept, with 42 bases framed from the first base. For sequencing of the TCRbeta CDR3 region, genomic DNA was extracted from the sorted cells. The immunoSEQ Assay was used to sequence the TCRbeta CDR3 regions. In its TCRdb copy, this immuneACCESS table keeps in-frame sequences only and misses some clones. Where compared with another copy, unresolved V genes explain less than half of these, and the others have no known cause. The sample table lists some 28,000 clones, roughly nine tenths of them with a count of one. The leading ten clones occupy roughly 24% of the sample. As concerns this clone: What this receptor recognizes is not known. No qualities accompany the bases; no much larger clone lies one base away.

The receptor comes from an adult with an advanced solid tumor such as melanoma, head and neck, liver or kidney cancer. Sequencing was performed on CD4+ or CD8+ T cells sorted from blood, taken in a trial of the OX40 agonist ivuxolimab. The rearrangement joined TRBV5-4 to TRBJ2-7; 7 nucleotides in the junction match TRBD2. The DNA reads TGTGCCAGCAGCCAGCTAGCGGAGTTCGGCGAGCAGTACTTC. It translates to CASSQLAEFGEQYF.